This T cell receptor beta chain is from a study of T cells in Graves' hyperthyroidism and ophthalmopathy. There were TCR beta CDR3 regions amplified from RNA transcripts. The HTBI primer set was used in a first-round RT-PCR of the TCR CDR3. TCRdb used MiXCR to reprocess the multiplex PCR reads, holding one entry per CDR3 protein. The sample includes a few hundred thousand distinct CDR3 sequences, more than 45% seen only once; the top ten take 7.5% to 8.5%. CDR3 length equals 16 residues. The V end was cut by 5 bases, the J end by 2 bases, with 18 bases between. The sample holds many counts of this clonotype.

The receptor was derived from a woman aged 18-29 years with Graves' hyperthyroidism. The J gene is TRBJ2-5, the V gene TRBV12-3 or TRBV12-4, with D maybe TRBD1 (6 bases). The sequenced sample consisted of peripheral blood or thyroid tissue (not recorded which). The CDR3 nucleotides read TGTGCCAGCAGTCATCTGTTCGGGACACCACAAGAGACCCAGTACTTC. Protein sequence: CASSHLFGTPQETQYF.